This T cell receptor beta chain was observed in a study of PD-L1 blockade in urothelial cancer. Study in general: Patients' histories included 0 to 3 prior chemotherapy regimens.

Described time point: pretreatment peripheral blood. Samples were collected from each patient before treatment and during treatment. Each patient gave between 1 and 8 of them in total. Each PCR received spiked synthetic TCR analog templates. Sequencing was performed with immunoSEQ multiplex PCR; in TCRdb, only in-frame clones are kept and a portion is missing. Here the sample spans about 130,000 clones, about four fifths being singletons. Trimming removed 2 bases from V and 2 bases from J, with 13 bases in between. Germline V CDR1 and CDR2: KGHSH, LQKENI. CDR3 length: 15 residues. The starting material was PBMCs, obtained around atezolizumab (anti-PD-L1) treatment. The sequence came from a man aged 50 to 59 with urothelial cancer. This chain joins TRBV18 and TRBJ2-7; tentatively, D is TRBD2 (6 bases). CDR3 protein: CASSPNRGSAYEQYF. The CDR3 DNA reads TGTGCCAGCTCACCAAATCGGGGGAGCGCCTACGAGCAGTACTTC.